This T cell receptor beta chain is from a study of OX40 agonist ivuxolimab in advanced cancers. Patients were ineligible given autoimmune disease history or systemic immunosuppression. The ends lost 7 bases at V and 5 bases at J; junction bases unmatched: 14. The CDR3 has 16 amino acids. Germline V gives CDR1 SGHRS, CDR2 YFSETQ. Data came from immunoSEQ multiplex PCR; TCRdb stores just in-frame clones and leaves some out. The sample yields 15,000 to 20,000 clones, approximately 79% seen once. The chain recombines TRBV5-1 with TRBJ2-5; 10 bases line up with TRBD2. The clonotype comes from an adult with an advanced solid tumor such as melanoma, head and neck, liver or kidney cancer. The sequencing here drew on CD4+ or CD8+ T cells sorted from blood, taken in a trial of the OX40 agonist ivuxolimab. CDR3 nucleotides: TGCGCCAGCTCTCCCGGGGGCCTAGCGGGAGTGGAGACCCAGTACTTC. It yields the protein CASSPGGLAGVETQYF.